The TCR beta chain under discussion was sequenced for a study of blood T cell repertoires in COVID-19. Study-wide context: In each case, the material was cDNA or gDNA derived from T cells, B-cell-depleted T cells, or PBMCs.

The CDR3 runs to 16 residues. Germline-derived CDR1 and CDR2 are DFQATT and SNEGSKA (reference sequence). After removal of 3 bases from V and 6 bases from J, the junction contained 9 bases not matched to a gene. Per the study methods: How many nucleated cells were present was estimated from reference gene primer amplification. Assay: immunoSEQ multiplex PCR; the TCRdb copy retains only in-frame clones and omits some. The D gene and trimming were derived from the DNA, and the V and J assignments and clone size from that table. Of fewer than 110,000 clones listed, nearly 90% are singletons. The sample comprised peripheral blood. The genes are TRBV20-1 and TRBJ2-1; 12 bases map to TRBD2. This receptor was obtained from a man aged 45 to 65 in a cohort sampled during active COVID-19. Written as DNA, the CDR3 is TGCAGTGCTAGTAGGCCTAGCGGGGGGGCCGTCAATGAGCAGTTCTTC. Protein product: CSASRPSGGAVNEQFF.